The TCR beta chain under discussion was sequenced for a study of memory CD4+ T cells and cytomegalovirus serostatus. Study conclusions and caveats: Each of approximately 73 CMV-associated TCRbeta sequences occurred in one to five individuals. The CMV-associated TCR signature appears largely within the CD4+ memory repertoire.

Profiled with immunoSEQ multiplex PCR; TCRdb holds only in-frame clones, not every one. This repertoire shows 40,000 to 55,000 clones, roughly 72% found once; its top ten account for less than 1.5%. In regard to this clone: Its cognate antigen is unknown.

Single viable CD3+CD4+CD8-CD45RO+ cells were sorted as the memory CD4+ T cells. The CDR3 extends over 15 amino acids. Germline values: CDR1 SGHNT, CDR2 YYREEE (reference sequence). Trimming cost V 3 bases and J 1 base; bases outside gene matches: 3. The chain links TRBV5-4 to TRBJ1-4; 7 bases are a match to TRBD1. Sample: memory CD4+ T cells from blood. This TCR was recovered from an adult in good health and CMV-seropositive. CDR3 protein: CASSSQGETNEKLFF. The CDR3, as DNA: TGTGCCAGCAGCTCCCAGGGGGAAACTAATGAAAAACTGTTTTTT. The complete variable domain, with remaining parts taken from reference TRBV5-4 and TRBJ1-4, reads ETGVTQSPTHLIKTRGQQVTLRCSSQSGHNTVSWYQQALGQGPQFIFQYYREEENGRGNFPPRFSGLQFPNYSSELNVNALELDDSALYLCASSSQGETNEKLFFGSGTQLSVL.